This T cell receptor (beta chain) was retrieved from a study of blood T cell repertoires in COVID-19. In the study overall: There were acute and convalescent COVID-19 samples, and they came from the United States, Italy and Spain.

The method was immunoSEQ multiplex PCR; TCRdb's version includes in-frame clones alone and lacks a portion of them. This table holds 65,000 to 85,000 clones, about 86% found once. The ends lost 0 bases at V and 2 bases at J; junction bases unmatched: 7. Germline V lookup: CDR1 SGHRS, CDR2 YFSETQ. This CDR3 is 16 amino acids long. While infection was still active, Seattle patients were enrolled and then followed longitudinally. The TCR was taken from an elderly man with COVID-19, enrolled during active disease. The sequencing input was peripheral blood. The chain employs TRBV5-1 and TRBJ2-5; 7 bases agree with TRBD2. The CDR3 nucleotides are TGCGCCAGCAGCTTGGGGTCCGGGACTACTCAAGAGACCCAGTACTTC. Encoded protein: CASSLGSGTTQETQYF.